This is a list of T cell receptor beta chains from one sample in a study of T cell responses to AZD1222 COVID-19 vaccine. Here immunoSEQ multiplex PCR was the method, and the copy in TCRdb shows in-frame clones only, minus some. The sample yields about 180,000 clones, 80% to 90% seen once. The source material was peripheral blood, sampled on day 0 of AZD1222 vaccination. The receptors come from an adult in good health. The conserved cysteine and the conserved F or W are not part of the CDR3 here.

v_call,j_call,cdr3_aa
TRBV19,TRBJ2-1,ASSTFSSSLLAGDYNEQF
TRBV29-1,TRBJ2-5,SVVQGQETQY
TRBV10-2,TRBJ2-3,ASQGQQGHTDTQY
TRBV7-8,TRBJ1-1,ASSLQPVGNTEAF
TRBV27,TRBJ1-5,ASSLSSTGIQPQH
TRBV28,TRBJ1-2,ASEPLGVGGYT
TRBV14,TRBJ2-5,ASSQDSGGTQY
TRBV3-1/TRBV3-2,TRBJ2-6,ASSQDMGANVLT
TRBV5-4,TRBJ1-4,ASSPGQGSPTNEKLF
TRBV9,TRBJ2-3,ASSVTSGGRVDTQY
TRBV27,TRBJ2-3,ASSLQAGPRTDTQY
TRBV9,TRBJ2-1,ASSVLGGTYNEQF
TRBV10-3,TRBJ1-1,AIKWGGDMNTEAF
TRBV5-4,TRBJ1-1,ASSSGQNTEAF
TRBV3-1/TRBV3-2,TRBJ2-1,ASSQDQRGGYNEQF
TRBV20-1,TRBJ2-1,SASRAQYNEQF
TRBV5-8,TRBJ2-3,ASTIPGGPLY
TRBV4-3,TRBJ1-3,ASSQGGTGNTIY
TRBV7-9,TRBJ2-7,ASSLVLRGVYEQY
TRBV19,TRBJ1-3,ASSPSHGSGNTIY
TRBV9,TRBJ1-1,ASSSRQGNTEAF
TRBV2,TRBJ1-6,ASSSTESSPLH
TRBV20-1,TRBJ2-2,GTAYSGELF
TRBV29-1,TRBJ1-5,SVAGGTGQPQH
TRBV10-1,TRBJ2-6,ASSDFLGAGGANVLT
TRBV19,TRBJ1-6,ASSIGGDSPLH